Listed here are 24 T cell receptor beta chains from one sample, sequenced in a study of T cell repertoires in cytomegalovirus infection. TCRdb recomputed calls from the reads with MiXCR, one row per CDR3 protein. The table has 700,000 to 900,000 distinct CDR3 sequences, just under 30% seen once. Their specific antigens are unknown. This material consisted of cultured CD8+ T cells from PBMCs, taken from culture after CMV antigen stimulation. The source of these receptors is a human donor in good health (CMV status not recorded). Some clones in this sample may be carry-over from other donors' samples.

A few counts support this clonotype. This sequence joins TRBV12-5 and TRBJ2-7; no definite D call. The CDR3 consists of 12 residues. Germline V lookup: CDR1 LGHNT, CDR2 FRNRAP. V dropped 2 bases and J dropped 9 bases, with 11 bases sitting between them. Written as DNA, the CDR3 is TGTGCTAGTGGTTTGCCCTCTCGTACGCAGTACTTC. Amino acids: CASGLPSRTQYF.

V is TRBV6-5 and J is TRBJ1-1; 8 positions agree with TRBD1. Trimming cost V 4 bases and J 4 bases; bases outside gene matches: 5. The germline V gene encodes CDR1 MNHEY and CDR2 SVGAGI. The CDR3 loop spans 14 amino acids. This CDR3 reads CASSFRGRSTEAFF. CDR3 sequence (DNA): TGTGCCAGCAGTTTCAGGGGGCGAAGCACTGAAGCTTTCTTT.

A word on this clonotype: It may be a read error: a sequence one base away is much more abundant. The CDR3 DNA is TGTGCCAGCAGCCCCGGGACAGCGACCACAGATACGCAGTATTTT. It codes for CASSPGTATTDTQYF. The chain couples TRBV5-5 to TRBJ2-3; 7 bases are shared with TRBD1. CDR1 SGHKS and CDR2 YYEKEE come from the germline V gene (reference sequence). The CDR3 contains 15 residues. With V trimmed by 4 bases and J by 2 bases, 7 bases remained unmatched.

The rearrangement joins TRBV12-3 or TRBV12-4 to TRBJ2-1; D gene ambiguous. The V end lost 3 bases, the J end lost 0 bases, and 9 bases lay between the germline ends. The CDR3 totals 15 residues. CDR3 sequence reads: CASSFGESSYNEQFF. The DNA for the CDR3 is TGTGCCAGCAGTTTTGGGGAAAGCTCCTACAATGAGCAGTTCTTC.

This clonotype showed up just a few times. This chain uses TRBV4-1 with TRBJ2-5; D unclear. Per germline, CDR1 MGHRA and CDR2 YSYEKL. CDR3 length: 14 residues. Between the trimmed V and J ends, which lost 1 base and 5 bases, there was a span of 11 bases. CDR3 coding DNA: TGCGCCAGCAGCCAAGGAATCTTCGTGGAGACCCAGTACTTC. Residues: CASSQGIFVETQYF.

This clonotype was observed a handful of times. The chain carries TRBV19 and TRBJ2-1, with 9 positions matching TRBD2. CDR1 and CDR2 (germline): LNHDA, SQIVND (reference sequence). The CDR3 runs to 16 residues. The J segment lost 7 bases and the V segment lost 7 bases, leaving 14 bases of the junction unmatched. The CDR3 spells CASTGIGGGADNEQFF. The DNA for the CDR3 is TGTGCCAGTACGGGAATCGGCGGGGGGGCTGATAATGAGCAGTTCTTC.

The chain carries TRBV10-3 and TRBJ1-1; D is ambiguous. There are 13 residues in the CDR3. V lost 2 bases, J lost 7 bases, and 11 bases lay in between. In germline, CDR1 is ENHRY, CDR2 SYGVKD. This CDR3 reads CAISETSGVEAFF. The CDR3 DNA sequence: TGTGCCATCAGTGAGACGTCAGGCGTTGAAGCTTTCTTT.

This clonotype was seen at least ten times. The chain employs TRBV7-8 and TRBJ2-6; possible D gene TRBD1, 5 bases. Trimming cost V 4 bases and J 2 bases, with 15 bases left between them. This CDR3 region has 17 residues. Looked up from germline, CDR1 is SGHVS and CDR2 is FQNEAQ. The chain's CDR3 is CASSSDPWGAGANVLTF. The CDR3 DNA sequence: TGTGCCAGCAGCTCGGATCCCTGGGGCGCTGGGGCCAACGTCCTGACTTTC.

J is TRBJ2-3 and V is TRBV19, with D perhaps matching TRBD1 or TRBD2 (5 bases each). V lost 5 bases and J lost 2, with 17 bases in between. The CDR3 sequence is 16 residues long. Germline assignment: CDR1 LNHDA and CDR2 SQIVND (reference sequence). CDR3 loop: CASSSGTSYPTDTQYF. CDR3 nucleotide sequence: TGTGCCAGTAGTTCTGGGACCTCCTACCCCACAGATACGCAGTATTTT.

This chain joins TRBV5-1 and TRBJ1-1; tentative D call: TRBD1 (6 bases). The CDR3 totals 19 residues. Germline assignment: CDR1 SGHRS and CDR2 YFSETQ. Trimming removed 2 bases at V and 1 base at J, with 24 bases between. Written as DNA, the CDR3 is TGCGCCAGCAGCTTCCGGGCAGGGGATTGGGGTCGCCAGAACACTGAAGCTTTCTTT. This sequence encodes CASSFRAGDWGRQNTEAFF.

This chain links TRBV7-6 with TRBJ2-5, with no clear D. The CDR3 loop spans 15 amino acids. Germline values: CDR1 SGHVS, CDR2 FNYEAQ. Trimming took 2 bases from V and 0 from J, leaving 10 bases between them. The CDR3 DNA reads TGTGCCAGCAGCTTACGGGTCAGTGACCAAGAGACCCAGTACTTC. It codes for CASSLRVSDQETQYF.

This chain connects TRBV27 to TRBJ1-2; D may be TRBD1 (5 bases). This CDR3 is built from 15 residues. V was shortened by 2 bases and J by 5 bases, with 15 bases between the two germline ends. Germline V gene sequence: CDR1 MNHEY, CDR2 SMNVEV (reference sequence). The CDR3 region has the DNA TGTGCCAGCAGTTTACTGGGACTCGGGAAGTATGGCTACACCTTC. This encodes CASSLLGLGKYGYTF.

CDR3 sequence (DNA): TGTGCCAGCTGTCGCCGGGATCAGGGGGCGGACTATGGCTACACCTTC. It is translated as CASCRRDQGADYGYTF. V and J are TRBV12-3 or TRBV12-4 and TRBJ1-2, with 8 positions matching TRBD1. V shed 8 bases and J 3 bases; nucleotides not matched to a gene: 14. The CDR3 contains 16 residues.

The chain joins TRBV27 to TRBJ1-4; maybe TRBD1 (6 bases). The length of the CDR3 is 15 residues. The germline V and J ends were trimmed by 6 bases and 7 bases, with 18 bases remaining between them. Germline V gene lookup returns CDR1 MNHEY and CDR2 SMNVEV (reference sequence). The CDR3 reads CASRQTSGAFEKLFF. The CDR3 DNA follows: TGTGCCAGCAGACAGACCTCGGGGGCGTTTGAAAAACTGTTTTTT.

At least ten counts were recorded for this clonotype. The chain employs TRBV7-6 and TRBJ2-1; TRBD2 matches at 13 bases. The CDR3 spans 15 residues. With 5 bases clipped from V and 2 bases from J, the junction kept 0 bases outside the gene matches. Germline CDR1 and CDR2: SGHVS and FNYEAQ. CDR3 sequence reads: CASSGTSGAYNEQFF. CDR3 DNA: TGTGCCAGCAGCGGGACTAGCGGGGCCTACAATGAGCAGTTCTTC. The whole variable domain, filled in from reference TRBV7-6 and TRBJ2-1, reads GAGVSQSPRYKVTKRGQDVALRCDPISGHVSLYWYRQALGQGPEFLTYFNYEAQQDKSGLPNDRFSAERPEGSISTLTIQRTEQRDSAMYRCASSGTSGAYNEQFFGPGTRLTVL.

The gene calls are TRBV6-5 and TRBJ1-5, with a weak D call TRBD1 (6 bases). Germline assignment: CDR1 MNHEY and CDR2 SVGAGI. V was clipped by 4 bases and J by 5 bases, with 12 bases between them. The length of the CDR3 is 14 residues. CDR3 coding DNA: TGTGCCAGCAGTTCTGCGGACAGCGATCAGCCCCAGCATTTT. Its protein is CASSSADSDQPQHF.

This clonotype was observed at least ten times. J is TRBJ1-5 and V is TRBV27; 8 nucleotides align to TRBD1. In germline, CDR1 is MNHEY, CDR2 SMNVEV (reference sequence). The CDR3 consists of 15 residues. Unmatched junction bases numbered 9, after V lost 6 bases and J lost 5 bases. CDR3 in DNA: TGTGCCAGCAGCTCCTCGACAGGGGAGGATCAGCCCCAGCATTTT. It translates to CASSSSTGEDQPQHF.

Many counts were recorded for this clonotype. The chain links TRBV7-8 to TRBJ2-5, with 10 bases matching TRBD2. Germline CDR1 reads SGHVS; CDR2 reads FQNEAQ. This CDR3 spans 18 amino acids. The V gene end was trimmed by 8 bases and the J gene end by 2 bases; junction bases not matched to a gene: 17. CDR3 DNA sequence: TGTGCCAGCTTACGACAGGGCCTTAGCGGGGGGCTACAAGAGACCCAGTACTTC. Translating it yields CASLRQGLSGGLQETQYF.

This clonotype occurred once. This chain joins TRBV4-3 and TRBJ2-2; the match to TRBD2 covers 10 bases. The CDR3 runs to 15 residues. The germline V gene encodes CDR1 LGHNA and CDR2 YSLEER. After removal of 1 base from V and 6 bases from J, the junction contained 2 bases not matched to a gene. The CDR3 here is CASSQGTSGPGELFF. The CDR3 bases are TGCGCCAGCAGCCAAGGGACTAGCGGCCCCGGGGAGCTGTTTTTT.

This clonotype came up once. Possible read error: a much larger clone is one base away. Because the CDR3 is missing its conserved closing phenylalanine or tryptophan, this is likely a read error. V gene TRBV7-2 combines with J gene TRBJ2-7; no definite D call. The CDR3 covers 15 residues. Germline CDR1 and CDR2: SGHTA and FQGNSA. Trimming shortened V by 1 base and J by 4 bases, and 14 bases separated the two germline ends. The CDR3 nucleotides are TGTGCCAGCAGCTTAGTTTCTGGAACCCTGTACGAGCAGTACTCC. Its translation is CASSLVSGTLYEQYS.

This clonotype was seen at least ten times. The chain recombines TRBV7-8 with TRBJ2-5; no clear D gene. Germline-derived CDR1 and CDR2 are SGHVS and FQNEAQ. The length of the CDR3 is 14 residues. V was cut by 1 base and J by 2 bases, with 8 bases left in between. CDR3 in DNA: TGTGCCAGCAGCTTAGATTTAGGGCAAGAGACCCAGTACTTC. Protein sequence: CASSLDLGQETQYF.

This clonotype was picked up a small number of times. The chain links TRBV7-9 to TRBJ1-2; unclear D gene. V was pared by 7 bases and J by 2 bases, with 8 bases between. CDR1 and CDR2 from the germline V gene are SEHNR and FQNEAQ (reference sequence). The CDR3 is 12 amino acids. CDR3 protein: CASTISNYGYTF. DNA of the CDR3: TGTGCCAGCACCATTTCGAACTATGGCTACACCTTC.

This clonotype was seen ten or more times. This chain links TRBV7-8 with TRBJ1-4, with TRBD1 identical over 7 bases. Germline V gene lookup returns CDR1 SGHVS and CDR2 FQNEAQ. The trim removed 1 base at V and 7 bases at J, leaving 9 bases unmatched. The CDR3 contains 16 residues. CDR3 region: CASSLDPTGESEKLFF. In nucleotides, the CDR3 is TGTGCCAGCAGCTTAGACCCAACAGGGGAGTCTGAAAAACTGTTTTTT.

Points on this clonotype: It may be a read error: a sequence one base away is much more abundant. The V call is TRBV2, the J call TRBJ2-2; D uncertain. Germline CDR1 reads SNHLY; CDR2 reads FYNNEI. The CDR3 spans 10 residues. V lost 4 bases to trimming and J lost 7 bases, with 1 base between them. CDR3 DNA: TGTGCCAGCAGTGTCGGGGAGCTGTTTTTT. It yields the protein CASSVGELFF. The full variable domain, its missing parts supplied by reference TRBV2 and TRBJ2-2, is EPEVTQTPSHQVTQMGQEVILRCVPISNHLYFYWYRQILGQKVEFLVSFYNNEISEKSEIFDDQFSVERPDGSNFTLKIRSTKLEDSAMYFCASSVGELFFGEGSRLTVL.